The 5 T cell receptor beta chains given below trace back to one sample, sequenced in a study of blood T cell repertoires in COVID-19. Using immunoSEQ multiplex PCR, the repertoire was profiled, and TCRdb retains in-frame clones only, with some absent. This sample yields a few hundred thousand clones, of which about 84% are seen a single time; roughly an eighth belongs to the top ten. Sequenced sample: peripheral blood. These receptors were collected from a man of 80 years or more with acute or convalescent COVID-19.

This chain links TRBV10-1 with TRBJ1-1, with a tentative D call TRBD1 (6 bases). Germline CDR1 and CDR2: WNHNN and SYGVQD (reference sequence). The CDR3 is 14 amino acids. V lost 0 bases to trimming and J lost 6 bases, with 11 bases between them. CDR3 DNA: TGCGCCAGCAGTGAGTCGACAGGTGCGGCTGAAGCTTTCTTT. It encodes CASSESTGAAEAFF.

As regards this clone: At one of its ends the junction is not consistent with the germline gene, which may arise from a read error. The CDR3 nucleotides read TGTGCCAGCAACTTAACAGGGGTGAGCAATCAGCCCCAGCATTTT. Amino acids: CASNLTGVSNQPQHF. V usage is TRBV7-9 and J usage is TRBJ1-5; TRBD1 matches at 7 bases. Germline values: CDR1 SEHNR, CDR2 FQNEAQ (reference sequence). The CDR3 covers 15 residues.

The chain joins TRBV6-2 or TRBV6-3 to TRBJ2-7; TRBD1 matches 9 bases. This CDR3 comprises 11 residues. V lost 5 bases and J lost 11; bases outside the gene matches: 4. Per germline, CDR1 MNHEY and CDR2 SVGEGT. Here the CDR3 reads CASSRQGVEYF. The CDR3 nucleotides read TGTGCCAGCAGTCGACAGGGGGTTGAGTACTTC.

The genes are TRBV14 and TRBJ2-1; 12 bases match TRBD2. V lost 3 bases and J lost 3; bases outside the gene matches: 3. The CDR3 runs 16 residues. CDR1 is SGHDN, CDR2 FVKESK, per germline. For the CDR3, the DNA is TGTGCCAGCAGCCAGACTAGCGGGAGTTACTACAATGAGCAGTTCTTC. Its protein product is CASSQTSGSYYNEQFF.

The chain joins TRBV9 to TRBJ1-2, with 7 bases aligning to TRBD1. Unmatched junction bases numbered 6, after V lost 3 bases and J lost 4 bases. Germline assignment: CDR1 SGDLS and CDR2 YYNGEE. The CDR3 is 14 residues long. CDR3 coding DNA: TGTGCCAGCAGCGCCTCACCAGGGGGCTATGGCTACACCTTC. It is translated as CASSASPGGYGYTF.